This TCR beta chain was sequenced for a study of post-analysis software for immune sequencing data (dated by TCRdb to between 2015 and 2017). Notes on the research overall: The recorded disease courses included relapsing-remitting, secondary progressive and progressive-relapsing multiple sclerosis, and some patients had no subtype annotation. A subset of samples was prepared in parallel using single-end sample barcoding, then pooled and co-amplified after Illumina adapter ligation. The patient repertoires were set against 10 to 11 previously published healthy control repertoires from donors whose ages ranged from roughly 6 to 27 years.

In the case of this clonotype: This clone's antigen is unknown. Within one base of it there is no much larger clone, and no base qualities were kept.

The CDR3 spans 15 residues, from the cysteine through the phenylalanine. The entry retains the CDR3 DNA only, 45 bases that are in frame from base 1. Relative to germline, V is missing 3 bases and J is missing 5 bases, with 9 bases of the junction outside any gene match. CDR1 is given as SGHRS and CDR2 as YFSETQ, both from the germline V gene. TCR beta repertoires were profiled from peripheral blood of more than ten young patients with multiple sclerosis to demonstrate the VDJtools post-analysis software. The multiple sclerosis patients were children and adolescents between roughly 6 and 16 years of age. The method was PCR. TCRdb shows the sequencer as Illumina HiSeq 2500. To reduce PCR and sequencing biases, unique molecular identifiers were incorporated into the TCR beta cDNA libraries. Per 1 to 10 million input T cells, approximately 500,000 cDNA molecules were obtained, such that each molecule approximated one T cell. Patient libraries were prepared and sequenced with the same protocol used for the earlier healthy control dataset. Samples belonging to the same batch were prepared together, multiplexed and sequenced on a shared HiSeq lane. As for how the authors treated the data: Raw barcoded reads were processed with MIGEC, discarding single-read molecular identifier groups before consensus assembly and CDR3 extraction. Clonotype tables were post-analysed with VDJtools, normalizing diversity by down-sampling all datasets to the smallest sample size. Repertoire overlap clustering matched CDR3 amino acid but not nucleotide sequences to correct batch-related cross-sample contamination. TCRdb trimmed public reads at Q25 via fastp, called clones via MiXCR and kept in-frame beta chains. Each CDR3 protein gets just one entry, which takes the most common genes and DNA from the rows behind it. TCRdb, rather than the study authors, made the V and J calls. This sample comprises 750,000 to 950,000 distinct CDR3 sequences, roughly half of them detected only once. The ten largest clones capture approximately 4.3% of the sample.

Paper-wide results and their limitations: The control group was slightly older than the multiple sclerosis patient group. Patients showed significantly higher frequencies than controls for a handful of TRBV segments, among them TRBV5-6, TRBV5-1 and TRBV20-1. Normalized Chao1 diversity was significantly lower in multiple sclerosis patients than controls, suggesting substantial peripheral T-cell clonal expansion. When samples were clustered directly using the F measure, samples prepared in the same batch co-clustered strongly, which prompted a batch-effect correction.

The source material was blood. This receptor chain uses TRBV5-1 and TRBJ2-5; TRBD2 agrees with 8 junctional bases. The sequence was obtained from a girl aged 5-17 years with multiple sclerosis. The CDR3 reads CASSSSQRGRETQYF. DNA sequence: TGCGCCAGCAGCTCCAGTCAGCGGGGGAGGGAGACCCAGTACTTC.